This TCR beta chain derives from a study of T cells in Graves' hyperthyroidism and ophthalmopathy (dated by TCRdb to between 2019 and 2020). About the study as a whole: Peripheral blood samples were taken at initial diagnosis, before any treatment was given. To identify TCR V-J signatures that set the groups apart, the researchers used a discovery cohort of 90 to 100 patients, made up of 40 to 45 with Graves' ophthalmopathy and 57 with stable Graves' hyperthyroidism. Whether ophthalmopathy could be predicted prospectively was tested in an independent validation cohort made up of about 20 hyperthyroidism patients plus 17 patients who later progressed to ophthalmopathy. The 90 or so discovery patients were randomly split 7:3 into training and test sets. Thyroid tissue and blood T-cell repertoires from about six Graves' hyperthyroidism patients were also compared in the study. After sampling, hyperthyroidism patients received methimazole starting at 30 mg daily, and ophthalmopathy patients received high-dose intravenous methylprednisolone. The paper describes TCR Vbeta CDR3 sequencing of some 130 peripheral blood samples, made up of some 40 ophthalmopathy patients, around 73 hyperthyroidism patients and roughly 17 progressor patients. Results and caveats for the whole study, not just this receptor: Most expanded thyroid clonotypes (frequency above 0.001) were also detected in blood, suggesting blood repertoires may reflect thyroid immune responses. During validation, the model predicted progression to ophthalmopathy a median of approximately 6.5 months ahead of onset, with around 70% sensitivity and under 85% specificity. A model built on a 13 V-J signature distinguished ophthalmopathy from stable hyperthyroidism, reaching about 88% sensitivity and approximately 81% specificity in cross-validation and 80%/75% in testing. No statistical method was used to set the sample size in advance, and investigators knew the group allocation.

The germline V gene (reference sequence) specifies LNHDA as CDR1 and SQIVND as CDR2. The CDR3 measures 19 amino acids from cysteine to phenylalanine. The only DNA kept is the CDR3, 57 bases in frame from the first base. V is clipped by 5 bases and J by 6 bases, and the sequence between their germline boundaries is 26 bases long. Stable Graves' hyperthyroidism was defined as no progression to ophthalmopathy during 18 months of follow-up. The hyperthyroidism patients were between 18 and 65 years old and newly diagnosed, with a disease duration of less than 2 months. Any patient with an uncontrolled infection, another autoimmune disease, pregnancy or lactation was excluded. Diagnoses relied on clinical symptoms, serum thyroxine and TRAb, thyroid ultrasound and orbital computed tomography. PBMCs were separated from roughly 10 ml of fresh peripheral blood using Ficoll-Paque density gradient centrifugation. Total RNA was extracted with Trizol reagent, and quality was checked on an Agilent 2100 Bioanalyzer.

TCR beta CDR3 regions were amplified from RNA transcripts. The TCR CDR3 was subjected to a first round of RT-PCR using the HTBI primer set and the Qiagen OneStep RT-PCR kit. Libraries were constructed in a second round of multiplex PCR, after which size selection and purification were carried out. Sequencing of the libraries was done on an Illumina HiSeq2000 using paired-end 100 bp reads. The paper's data handling went like this. Raw data were processed with SOAPnuke, discarding reads with adapters, uncalled bases, mean Phred below 15, or no exact constant-primer or identifier match. COPE v1.2.5 was used to merge the high-quality paired reads, and each unique nucleotide sequence was defined as a clonotype. MiTCR v1.1 was used to align the clonotypes against IMGT TRBV, TRBD and TRBJ reference segments. The analysis included only V-J combinations with a frequency above 0.0001, which together covered approximately 99% of the repertoires. The TCS score was defined as the ratio of F50 (clonal expansion) to E x V (chaos), calculated using BLOSUM62-based TCRdist between CDR3 peptides within each V-J. Welch's t-statistics and random forest reduced 450 to 600 V-J features to fewer than 15, which were used in a naive Bayes classifier (R e1071). The raw public data were reprocessed by TCRdb itself: fastp quality trimming at Q25, MiXCR clonotype calling, in-frame beta chains only. Every distinct CDR3 protein forms one entry, paired with its most common genes and DNA. What appears here as the V and J calls and clone size reflects TCRdb's work, not the paper's. For this sample the table gives 400,000 to 550,000 distinct CDR3 sequences, of which roughly 14% were detected only once. The ten most abundant clones make up less than 20% of the sample.

This clonotype was detected many times. The antigen it binds to is not known. Qualities for individual bases were not recorded, and no much larger clone is one base off. This chain joins TRBV19 to TRBJ1-6; a tentative D match to TRBD1 spans 6 bases. Input material: blood. The receptor was derived from a woman between 18 and 29 years old with Graves' hyperthyroidism. This receptor has the CDR3 CASSPKPWRSGGLNSPLHF. The DNA reads as follows: TGTGCCAGTAGTCCGAAGCCTTGGAGGTCGGGGGGCCTTAATTCACCCCTCCACTTT.